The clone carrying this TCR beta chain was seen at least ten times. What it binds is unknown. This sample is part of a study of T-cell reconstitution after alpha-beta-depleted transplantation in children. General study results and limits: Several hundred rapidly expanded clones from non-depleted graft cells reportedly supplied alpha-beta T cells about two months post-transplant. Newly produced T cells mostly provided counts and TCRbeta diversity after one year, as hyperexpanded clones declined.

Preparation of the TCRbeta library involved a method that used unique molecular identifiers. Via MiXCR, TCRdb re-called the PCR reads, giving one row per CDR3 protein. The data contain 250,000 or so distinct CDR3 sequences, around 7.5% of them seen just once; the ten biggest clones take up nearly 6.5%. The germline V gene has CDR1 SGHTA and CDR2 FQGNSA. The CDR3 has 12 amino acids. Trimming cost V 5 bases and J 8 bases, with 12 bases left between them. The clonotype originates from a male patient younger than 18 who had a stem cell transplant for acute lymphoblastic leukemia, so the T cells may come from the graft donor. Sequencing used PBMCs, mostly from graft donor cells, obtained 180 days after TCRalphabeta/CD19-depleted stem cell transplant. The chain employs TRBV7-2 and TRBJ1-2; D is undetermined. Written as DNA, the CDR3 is TGTGCCAGCAGCGCCGGCCTGGGGGGCTACACCTTC. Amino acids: CASSAGLGGYTF.